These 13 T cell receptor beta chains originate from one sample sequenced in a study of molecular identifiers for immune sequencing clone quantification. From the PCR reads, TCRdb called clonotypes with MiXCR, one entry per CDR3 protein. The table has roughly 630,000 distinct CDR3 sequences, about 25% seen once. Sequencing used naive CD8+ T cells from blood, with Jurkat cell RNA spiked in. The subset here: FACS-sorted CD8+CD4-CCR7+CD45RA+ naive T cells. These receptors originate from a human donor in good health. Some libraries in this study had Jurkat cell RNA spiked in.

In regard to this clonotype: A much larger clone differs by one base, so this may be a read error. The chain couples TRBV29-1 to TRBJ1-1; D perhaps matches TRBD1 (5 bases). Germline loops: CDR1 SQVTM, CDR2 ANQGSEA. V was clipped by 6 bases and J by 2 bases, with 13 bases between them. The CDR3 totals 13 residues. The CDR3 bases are TGCAGCGTCGACGGGGACTTCAACACTGAAGCTTTCTTT. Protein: CSVDGDFNTEAFF.

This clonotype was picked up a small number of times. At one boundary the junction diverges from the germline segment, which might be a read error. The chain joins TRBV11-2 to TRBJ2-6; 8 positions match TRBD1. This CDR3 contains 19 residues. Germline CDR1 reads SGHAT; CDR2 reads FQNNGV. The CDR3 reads CASSHGTGIPLSGAHVLTF. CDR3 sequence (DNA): TGTGCCAGCAGCCACGGGACAGGTATCCCTTTGTCTGGGGCCCACGTCCTGACTTTC.

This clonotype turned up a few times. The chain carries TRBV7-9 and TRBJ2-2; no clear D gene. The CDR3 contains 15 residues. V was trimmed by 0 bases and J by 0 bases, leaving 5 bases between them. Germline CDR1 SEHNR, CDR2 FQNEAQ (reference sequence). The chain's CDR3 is CASSLAKPNTGELFF. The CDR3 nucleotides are TGTGCCAGCAGCTTAGCAAAACCGAACACCGGGGAGCTGTTTTTT.

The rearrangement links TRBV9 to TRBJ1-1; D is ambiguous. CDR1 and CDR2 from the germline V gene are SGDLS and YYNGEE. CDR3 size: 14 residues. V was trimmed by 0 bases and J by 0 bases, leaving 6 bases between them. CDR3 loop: CASSVAALNTEAFF. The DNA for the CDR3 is TGTGCCAGCAGCGTAGCTGCGCTGAACACTGAAGCTTTCTTT.

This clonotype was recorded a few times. The CDR3 region has the DNA TGTGCCAGCAGTGACGAAAACGGGCCGTACGAGCAGTACTTC. This gives the protein CASSDENGPYEQYF. This chain links TRBV2 with TRBJ2-7; no clear D gene. The V and J ends lost 3 bases and 4 bases respectively, with 13 bases between them. The CDR3 runs to 14 residues. Per germline, CDR1 SNHLY and CDR2 FYNNEI.

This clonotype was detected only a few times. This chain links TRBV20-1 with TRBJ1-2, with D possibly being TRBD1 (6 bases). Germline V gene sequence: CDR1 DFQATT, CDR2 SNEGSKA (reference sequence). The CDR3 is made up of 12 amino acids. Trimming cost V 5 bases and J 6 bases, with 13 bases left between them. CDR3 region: CSAPDRSNGYTF. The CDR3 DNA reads TGCAGTGCTCCGGACAGATCCAATGGCTACACCTTC.

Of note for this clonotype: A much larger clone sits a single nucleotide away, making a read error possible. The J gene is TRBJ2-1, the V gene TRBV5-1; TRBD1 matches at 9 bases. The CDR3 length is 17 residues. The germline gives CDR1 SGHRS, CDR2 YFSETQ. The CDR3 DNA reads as TGCGCCAGCAGCCGCCCGAGGAGCGGGACAGGGAATAATGAGCAGCTCTTC. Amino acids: CASSRPRSGTGNNEQLF. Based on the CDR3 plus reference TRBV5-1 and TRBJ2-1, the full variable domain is KAGVTQTPRYLIKTRGQQVTLSCSPISGHRSVSWYQQTPGQGLQFLFEYFSETQRNKGNFPGRFSGRQFSNSRSEMNVSTLELGDSALYLCASSRPRSGTGNNEQLFGPGTRLTVL.

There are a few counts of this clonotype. The CDR3 loop is CASTREGPTGEAFF. For the CDR3, the DNA is TGTGCCAGCACCAGAGAGGGCCCGACAGGGGAAGCTTTCTTT. The chain employs TRBV6-2 or TRBV6-3 and TRBJ1-1, with 7 bases matching TRBD1. CDR1 is MNHEY, CDR2 SVGEGT, per germline. Trimming removed 7 bases from V and 8 bases from J; junction bases left unmatched: 13. The length of the CDR3 is 14 residues.

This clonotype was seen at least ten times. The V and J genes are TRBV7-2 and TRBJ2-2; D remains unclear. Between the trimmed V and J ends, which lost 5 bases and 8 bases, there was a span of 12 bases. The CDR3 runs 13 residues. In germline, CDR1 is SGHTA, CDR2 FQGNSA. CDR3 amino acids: CASSPARRGELFF. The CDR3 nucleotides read TGTGCCAGCAGCCCAGCAAGGCGAGGGGAGCTGTTTTTT.

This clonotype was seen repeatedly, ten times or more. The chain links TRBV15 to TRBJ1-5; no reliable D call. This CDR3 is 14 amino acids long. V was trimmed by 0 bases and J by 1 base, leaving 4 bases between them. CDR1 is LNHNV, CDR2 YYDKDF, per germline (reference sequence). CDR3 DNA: TGTGCCACCAGCAGAGAAGTCAGCAATCAGCCCCAGCATTTT. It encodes CATSREVSNQPQHF.

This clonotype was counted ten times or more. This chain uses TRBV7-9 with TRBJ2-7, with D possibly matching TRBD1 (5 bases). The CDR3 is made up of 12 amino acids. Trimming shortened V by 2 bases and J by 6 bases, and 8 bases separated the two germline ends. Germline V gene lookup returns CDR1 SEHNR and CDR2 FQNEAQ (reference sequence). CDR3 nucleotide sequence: TGTGCCAGCAGCTTATACAGGTCCGAGCAGTACTTC. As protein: CASSLYRSEQYF.

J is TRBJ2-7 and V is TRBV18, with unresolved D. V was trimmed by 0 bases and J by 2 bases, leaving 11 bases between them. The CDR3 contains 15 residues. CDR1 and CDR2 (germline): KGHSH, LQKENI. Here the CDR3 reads CASSPPGYGTYEQYF. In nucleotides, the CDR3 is TGTGCCAGCTCACCACCCGGGTATGGCACCTACGAGCAGTACTTC.

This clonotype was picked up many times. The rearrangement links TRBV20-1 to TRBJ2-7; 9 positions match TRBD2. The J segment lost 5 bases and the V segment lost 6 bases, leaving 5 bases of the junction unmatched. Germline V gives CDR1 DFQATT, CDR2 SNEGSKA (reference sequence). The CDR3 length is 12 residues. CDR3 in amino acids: CSATGLANEQYF. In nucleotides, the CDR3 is TGCAGTGCCACAGGACTAGCGAACGAGCAGTACTTC.